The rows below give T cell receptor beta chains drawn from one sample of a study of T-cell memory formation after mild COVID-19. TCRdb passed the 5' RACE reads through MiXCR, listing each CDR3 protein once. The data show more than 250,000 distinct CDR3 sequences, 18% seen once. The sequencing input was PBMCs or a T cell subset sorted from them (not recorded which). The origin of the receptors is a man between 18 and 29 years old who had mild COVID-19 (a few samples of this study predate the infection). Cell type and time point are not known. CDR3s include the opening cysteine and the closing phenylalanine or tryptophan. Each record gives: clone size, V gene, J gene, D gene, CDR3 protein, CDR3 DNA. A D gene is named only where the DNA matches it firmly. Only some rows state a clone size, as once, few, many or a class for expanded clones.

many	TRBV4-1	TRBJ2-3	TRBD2	CASSQRLAGGTDTQYF	TGCGCCAGCAGCCAACGTTTAGCGGGGGGCACAGATACGCAGTATTTT
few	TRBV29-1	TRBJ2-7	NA	CSGLRGREQYF	TGCAGCGGGCTACGGGGACGCGAGCAGTACTTC
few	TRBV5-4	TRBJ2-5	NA	CASSLWGERETQYF	TGTGCCAGCAGCTTGTGGGGGGAGCGAGAGACCCAGTACTTC
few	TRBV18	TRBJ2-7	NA	CASSPRQTGNYEQYF	TGTGCCAGCTCACCACGTCAGACAGGAAACTACGAGCAGTACTTC
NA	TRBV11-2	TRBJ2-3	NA	CDSSLRGDTQYF	TGTGACAGCAGCTTGAGGGGGGATACGCAGTATTTT
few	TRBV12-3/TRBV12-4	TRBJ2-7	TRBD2	CASSASGGASEQYF	TGTGCCAGCAGTGCTAGCGGGGGGGCCTCCGAGCAGTACTTC
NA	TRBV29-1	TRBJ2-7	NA	CSARGLSYEQYF	TGCAGCGCAAGGGGACTTTCCTACGAGCAGTACTTC
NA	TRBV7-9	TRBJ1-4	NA	CASSRTETNEKLFF	TGTGCCAGCAGCCGGACAGAGACTAATGAAAAACTGTTTTTT
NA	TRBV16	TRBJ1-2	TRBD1	CASSRPDREDYGYTF	TGTGCCAGCAGCCGACCCGACAGGGAGGACTATGGCTACACCTTC
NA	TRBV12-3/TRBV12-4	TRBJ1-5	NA	CASSFARNQPQHF	TGTGCCAGCAGTTTTGCCCGAAATCAGCCCCAGCATTTT
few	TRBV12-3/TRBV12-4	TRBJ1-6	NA	CASSTEQNSPLHF	TGTGCCAGCAGTACAGAACAGAATTCACCCCTCCACTTT
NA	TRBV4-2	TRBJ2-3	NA	CASSQDRRGSTDTQYF	TGTGCCAGCAGCCAAGATCGACGGGGGAGCACAGATACGCAGTATTTT
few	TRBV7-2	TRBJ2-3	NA	CASSPKGTAGFTDTQYF	TGTGCCAGCAGCCCGAAAGGGACAGCGGGGTTCACAGATACGCAGTATTTT
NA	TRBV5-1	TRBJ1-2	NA	CASSGGQDLSNYGYTF	TGCGCCAGCAGCGGAGGGCAGGACCTCTCAAACTATGGCTACACCTTC
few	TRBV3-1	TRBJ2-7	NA	CASSQGFSVSYEQYF	TGTGCCAGCAGCCAAGGATTCAGCGTCTCCTACGAGCAGTACTTC
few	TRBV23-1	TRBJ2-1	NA	CASSQSGRGDSGSYNEQFF	TGCGCCAGCAGTCAATCGGGCAGGGGCGATAGTGGCTCCTACAATGAGCAGTTCTTC
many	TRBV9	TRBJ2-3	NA	CASSVGGDTQYF	TGTGCCAGCAGCGTAGGGGGGGATACGCAGTATTTT
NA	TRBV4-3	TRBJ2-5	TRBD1	CASSHTGGQETQYF	TGCGCCAGCAGCCATACAGGGGGCCAAGAGACCCAGTACTTC
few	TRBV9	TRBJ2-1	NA	CASSVGGRGVSNEQFF	TGTGCCAGCAGCGTAGGCGGCAGGGGGGTCTCCAATGAGCAGTTCTTC
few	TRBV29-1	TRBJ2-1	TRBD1	CSVGFRDRFGVEQFF	TGCAGCGTTGGATTCCGGGACAGGTTCGGCGTGGAGCAGTTCTTC
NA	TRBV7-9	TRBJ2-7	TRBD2	CASSFKGGPLNSYEQYF	TGTGCCAGCAGCTTTAAGGGAGGGCCCTTGAACTCCTACGAGCAGTACTTC
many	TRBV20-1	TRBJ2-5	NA	CSAPGGSGTGETQYF	TGCAGTGCTCCCGGGGGTAGCGGTACGGGGGAGACCCAGTACTTC
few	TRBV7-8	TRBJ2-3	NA	CASSPLGLVRDTQYF	TGTGCCAGCAGCCCCCTCGGCCTAGTCAGAGATACGCAGTATTTT
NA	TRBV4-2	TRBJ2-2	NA	CASSQPTGTGELFF	TGTGCCAGCAGCCAACCTACAGGCACCGGGGAGCTGTTTTTT
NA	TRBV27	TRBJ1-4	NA	CASALQGSNEKLFF	TGTGCCAGTGCATTACAGGGTTCTAATGAAAAACTGTTTTTT
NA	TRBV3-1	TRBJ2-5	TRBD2	CASSRTSGVTTRQETQYF	TGTGCCAGCAGCCGCACTAGCGGGGTCACCACCCGTCAAGAGACCCAGTACTTC
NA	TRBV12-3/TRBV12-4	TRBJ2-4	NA	CASSPRQIAKNIQYF	TGTGCCAGCAGTCCTAGACAGATAGCCAAAAACATTCAGTACTTC
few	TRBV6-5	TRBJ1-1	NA	CASSNPRVGGTEAFF	TGTGCCAGCAGTAACCCCAGGGTTGGGGGAACTGAAGCTTTCTTT
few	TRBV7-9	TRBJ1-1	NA	CASSSTIGRGEAFF	TGTGCCAGCAGCTCAACGATCGGGAGAGGTGAAGCTTTCTTT
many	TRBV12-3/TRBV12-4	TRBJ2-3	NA	CASSPGVSTDTQYF	TGTGCCAGCAGTCCCGGGGTTAGCACAGATACGCAGTATTTT
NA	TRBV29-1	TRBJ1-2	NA	CSARGPDYGYTF	TGCAGCGCTCGCGGGCCTGACTATGGCTACACCTTC
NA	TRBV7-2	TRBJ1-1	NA	CASTFGPKNTEAFF	TGTGCCAGCACCTTCGGGCCGAAGAACACTGAAGCTTTCTTT
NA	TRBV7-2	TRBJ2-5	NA	CASSLGANQETQYF	TGTGCCAGCAGCTTAGGTGCTAACCAAGAGACCCAGTACTTC
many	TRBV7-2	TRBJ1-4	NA	CASSLAWQPNEKLFF	TGTGCCAGCAGCTTAGCATGGCAGCCGAATGAAAAACTGTTTTTT
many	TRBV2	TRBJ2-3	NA	CASSGPRGASTDTQYF	TGTGCCAGCAGTGGACCCAGGGGTGCAAGCACAGATACGCAGTATTTT
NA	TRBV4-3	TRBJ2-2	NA	CASSQDIVGASLNTGELFF	TGCGCCAGCAGCCAAGATATTGTAGGGGCCTCCCTGAACACCGGGGAGCTGTTTTTT
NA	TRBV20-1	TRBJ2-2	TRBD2	CSARDLLAGADTGELFF	TGCAGTGCTAGAGATCTCCTAGCGGGGGCCGACACCGGGGAGCTGTTTTTT
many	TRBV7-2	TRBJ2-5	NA	CASSSVSGTWSQETQYF	TGTGCCAGCAGCTCCGTTTCCGGGACCTGGTCTCAAGAGACCCAGTACTTC
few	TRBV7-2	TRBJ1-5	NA	CASSLNNGYSNQPQHF	TGTGCCAGCAGCTTAAATAATGGATATAGCAATCAGCCCCAGCATTTT
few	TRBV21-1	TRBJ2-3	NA	CADGVAKNSTDTQYF	TGTGCCGATGGGGTGGCGAAAAATAGCACAGATACGCAGTATTTT
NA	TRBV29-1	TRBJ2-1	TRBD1	CSAGQGAGNEQFF	TGCAGCGCGGGACAGGGGGCGGGGAATGAGCAGTTCTTC
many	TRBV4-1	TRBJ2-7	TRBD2	CASSQESSGPYEQYF	TGCGCCAGCAGCCAAGAATCTAGCGGGCCATACGAGCAGTACTTC
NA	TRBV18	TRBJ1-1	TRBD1	CASSLRTGMPTEAFF	TGTGCCAGCTCACTGAGGACAGGGATGCCCACTGAAGCTTTCTTT
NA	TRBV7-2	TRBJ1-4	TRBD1	CASSLLPPDRGGEKLFF	TGTGCCAGCAGCTTATTACCCCCGGACAGGGGAGGTGAAAAACTGTTTTTT
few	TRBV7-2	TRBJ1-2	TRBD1	CASSLSGTDNYGYTF	TGTGCCAGCAGCTTGTCCGGGACAGATAACTATGGCTACACCTTC
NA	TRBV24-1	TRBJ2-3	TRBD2	CATSDLSREVDTQYF	TGTGCCACCAGTGATTTGTCGCGGGAGGTAGATACGCAGTATTTT
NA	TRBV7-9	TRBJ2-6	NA	CASGNRPSGANVLTF	TGTGCCAGCGGAAACCGACCTTCTGGGGCCAACGTCCTGACTTTC
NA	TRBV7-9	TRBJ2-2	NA	CASSSQGDTGELFF	TGTGCCAGCAGCTCACAGGGAGACACCGGGGAGCTGTTTTTT
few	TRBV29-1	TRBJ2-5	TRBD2	CSAVAGDTETQYF	TGCAGCGCGGTAGCGGGGGATACAGAGACCCAGTACTTC
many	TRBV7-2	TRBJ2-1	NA	CASSLDSFNEQFF	TGTGCCAGCAGCTTAGATTCGTTCAATGAGCAGTTCTTC
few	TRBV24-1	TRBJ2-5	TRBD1	CATSGPPGQEKETQYF	TGTGCCACCAGTGGTCCACCGGGACAGGAAAAAGAGACCCAGTACTTC
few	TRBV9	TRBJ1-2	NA	CASSVFAYGYTF	TGTGCCAGCAGCGTATTCGCCTATGGCTACACCTTC
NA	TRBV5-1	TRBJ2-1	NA	CASSRPQGDNEQFF	TGCGCCAGCAGCCGCCCACAGGGAGACAATGAGCAGTTCTTC
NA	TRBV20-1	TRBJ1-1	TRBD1	CSARIRQGETEAFF	TGCAGTGCTAGAATTAGACAGGGCGAGACTGAAGCTTTCTTT